Reported below is one T cell receptor (beta chain). This table comes from immunoSEQ multiplex PCR, and its TCRdb copy is limited to in-frame clones, with some not included. Seen here are roughly 150,000 clones, 80% to 90% observed once, and the top ten hold around 14%. The data were obtained in a study of blood T cell repertoires in COVID-19. Study-level information: The study drew acute and convalescent COVID-19 samples from the United States, Italy and Spain.

V was pared by 4 bases and J by 7 bases, with 15 bases of the junction left unmatched. Germline assignment: CDR1 MGHRA and CDR2 YSYEKL. CDR3 size: 17 residues. The clonotype comes from a woman between 40 and 50 years old with acute or convalescent COVID-19. Sequencing was done on a sample of peripheral blood. V usage is TRBV4-1 and J usage is TRBJ2-4; TRBD2 matches 8 bases. In nucleotides, the CDR3 is TGCGCCAGCAGCCGAGACGTCTCAGCGGGAGCCGGTAACATTCAGTACTTC. Amino acids: CASSRDVSAGAGNIQYF.